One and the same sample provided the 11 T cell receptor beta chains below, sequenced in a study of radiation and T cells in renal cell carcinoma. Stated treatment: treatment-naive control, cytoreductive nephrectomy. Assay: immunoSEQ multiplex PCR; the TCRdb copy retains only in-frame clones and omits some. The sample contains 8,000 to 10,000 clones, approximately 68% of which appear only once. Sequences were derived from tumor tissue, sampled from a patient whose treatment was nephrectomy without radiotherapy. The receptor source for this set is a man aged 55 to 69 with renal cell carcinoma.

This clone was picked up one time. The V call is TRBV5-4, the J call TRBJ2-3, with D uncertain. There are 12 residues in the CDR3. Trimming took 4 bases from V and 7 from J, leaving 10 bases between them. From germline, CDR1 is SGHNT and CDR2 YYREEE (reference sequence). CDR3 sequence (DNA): TGTGCCAGCAGCCCCCTCACTTATACGCAGTATTTT. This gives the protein CASSPLTYTQYF.

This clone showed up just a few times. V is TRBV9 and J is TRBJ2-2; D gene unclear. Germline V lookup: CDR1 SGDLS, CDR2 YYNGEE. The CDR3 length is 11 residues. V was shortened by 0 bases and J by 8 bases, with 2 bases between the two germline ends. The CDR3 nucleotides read TGTGCCAGCAGCGTAGGTGGGGAGCTGTTTTTT. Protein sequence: CASSVGGELFF.

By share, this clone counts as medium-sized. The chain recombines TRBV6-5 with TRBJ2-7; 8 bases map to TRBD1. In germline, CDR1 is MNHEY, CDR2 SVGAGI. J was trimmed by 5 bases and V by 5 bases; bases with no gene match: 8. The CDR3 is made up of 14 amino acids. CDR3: CASSPDRGKNEQYF. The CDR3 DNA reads TGTGCCAGCAGTCCAGACAGGGGTAAGAACGAGCAGTACTTC.

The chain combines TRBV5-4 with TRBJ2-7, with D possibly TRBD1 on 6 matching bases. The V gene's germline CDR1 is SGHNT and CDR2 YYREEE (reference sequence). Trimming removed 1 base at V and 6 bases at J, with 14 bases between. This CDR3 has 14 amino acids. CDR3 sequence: CASSLQGYAGEQYF. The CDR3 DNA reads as TGTGCCAGCAGCTTGCAGGGGTACGCGGGCGAGCAGTACTTC.

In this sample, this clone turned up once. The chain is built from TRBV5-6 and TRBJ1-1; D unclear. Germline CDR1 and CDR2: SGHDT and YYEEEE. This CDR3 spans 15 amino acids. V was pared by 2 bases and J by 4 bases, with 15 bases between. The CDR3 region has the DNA TGTGCCAGCAGCTTTCAGGAGATCATGGGCACTGAAGCTTTCTTT. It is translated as CASSFQEIMGTEAFF. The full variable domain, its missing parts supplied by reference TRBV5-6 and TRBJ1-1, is DAGVTQSPTHLIKTRGQQVTLRCSPKSGHDTVSWYQQALGQGPQFIFQYYEEEERQRGNFPDRFSGHQFPNYSSELNVNALLLGDSALYLCASSFQEIMGTEAFFGQGTRLTVV.

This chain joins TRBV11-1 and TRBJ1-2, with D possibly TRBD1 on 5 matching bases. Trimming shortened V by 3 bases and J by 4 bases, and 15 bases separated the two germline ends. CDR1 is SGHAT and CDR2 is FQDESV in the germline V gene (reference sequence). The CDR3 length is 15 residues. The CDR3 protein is CASSFDSTGSYGYTF. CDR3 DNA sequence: TGTGCCAGCAGCTTCGATTCCACAGGTTCCTATGGCTACACCTTC.

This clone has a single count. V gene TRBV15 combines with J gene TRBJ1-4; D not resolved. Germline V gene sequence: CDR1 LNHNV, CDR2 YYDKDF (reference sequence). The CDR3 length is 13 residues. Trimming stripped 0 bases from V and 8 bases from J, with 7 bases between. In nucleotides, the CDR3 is TGTGCCACCAGCAGAGATCCTGGAGAAAAACTGTTTTTT. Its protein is CATSRDPGEKLFF. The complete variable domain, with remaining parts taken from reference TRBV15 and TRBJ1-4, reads DAMVIQNPRYQVTQFGKPVTLSCSQTLNHNVMYWYQQKSSQAPKLLFHYYDKDFNNEADTPDNFQSRRPNTSFCFLDIRSPGLGDTAMYLCATSRDPGEKLFFGSGTQLSVL.

CDR3 loop: CASSSIGTPGPGANVLTF. CDR3 in DNA: TGTGCCAGCAGCTCGATCGGGACACCGGGGCCTGGGGCCAACGTCCTGACTTTC. V usage is TRBV9 and J usage is TRBJ2-6; TRBD1 is a possible D gene (6 bases). The CDR3 covers 18 residues. Germline CDR1 SGDLS, CDR2 YYNGEE. V lost 4 bases and J 2 bases, leaving 19 bases between the germline ends.

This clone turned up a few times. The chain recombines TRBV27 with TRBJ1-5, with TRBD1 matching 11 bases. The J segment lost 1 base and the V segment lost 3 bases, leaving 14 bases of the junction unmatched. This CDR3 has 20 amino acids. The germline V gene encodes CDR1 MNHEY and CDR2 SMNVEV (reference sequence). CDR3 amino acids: CASSLSPFRTGGWSNQPQHF. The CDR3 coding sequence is TGTGCCAGCAGTTTGAGTCCTTTTAGGACAGGGGGCTGGAGCAATCAGCCCCAGCATTTT.

CDR3 bases: TGTGCCAGCAGTGCACCGGGACAGAACACTGAAGCTTTCTTT. Encoded protein: CASSAPGQNTEAFF. This sequence joins TRBV6-5 and TRBJ1-1, with a tentative D call TRBD1 (6 bases). The CDR3 is 14 amino acids. The germline gives CDR1 MNHEY, CDR2 SVGAGI. V was cut by 5 bases and J by 1 base, with 11 bases left in between.

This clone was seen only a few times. CDR3 amino acids: CASSVTSGELFF. The CDR3 DNA reads TGTGCCAGCAGCGTAACTAGCGGGGAGCTGTTTTTT. The V and J genes are TRBV9 and TRBJ2-2, with D perhaps matching TRBD2 (5 bases). This CDR3 spans 12 amino acids. V lost 1 base to trimming and J lost 7 bases, with 5 bases between them. CDR1 and CDR2 from the germline V gene are SGDLS and YYNGEE.